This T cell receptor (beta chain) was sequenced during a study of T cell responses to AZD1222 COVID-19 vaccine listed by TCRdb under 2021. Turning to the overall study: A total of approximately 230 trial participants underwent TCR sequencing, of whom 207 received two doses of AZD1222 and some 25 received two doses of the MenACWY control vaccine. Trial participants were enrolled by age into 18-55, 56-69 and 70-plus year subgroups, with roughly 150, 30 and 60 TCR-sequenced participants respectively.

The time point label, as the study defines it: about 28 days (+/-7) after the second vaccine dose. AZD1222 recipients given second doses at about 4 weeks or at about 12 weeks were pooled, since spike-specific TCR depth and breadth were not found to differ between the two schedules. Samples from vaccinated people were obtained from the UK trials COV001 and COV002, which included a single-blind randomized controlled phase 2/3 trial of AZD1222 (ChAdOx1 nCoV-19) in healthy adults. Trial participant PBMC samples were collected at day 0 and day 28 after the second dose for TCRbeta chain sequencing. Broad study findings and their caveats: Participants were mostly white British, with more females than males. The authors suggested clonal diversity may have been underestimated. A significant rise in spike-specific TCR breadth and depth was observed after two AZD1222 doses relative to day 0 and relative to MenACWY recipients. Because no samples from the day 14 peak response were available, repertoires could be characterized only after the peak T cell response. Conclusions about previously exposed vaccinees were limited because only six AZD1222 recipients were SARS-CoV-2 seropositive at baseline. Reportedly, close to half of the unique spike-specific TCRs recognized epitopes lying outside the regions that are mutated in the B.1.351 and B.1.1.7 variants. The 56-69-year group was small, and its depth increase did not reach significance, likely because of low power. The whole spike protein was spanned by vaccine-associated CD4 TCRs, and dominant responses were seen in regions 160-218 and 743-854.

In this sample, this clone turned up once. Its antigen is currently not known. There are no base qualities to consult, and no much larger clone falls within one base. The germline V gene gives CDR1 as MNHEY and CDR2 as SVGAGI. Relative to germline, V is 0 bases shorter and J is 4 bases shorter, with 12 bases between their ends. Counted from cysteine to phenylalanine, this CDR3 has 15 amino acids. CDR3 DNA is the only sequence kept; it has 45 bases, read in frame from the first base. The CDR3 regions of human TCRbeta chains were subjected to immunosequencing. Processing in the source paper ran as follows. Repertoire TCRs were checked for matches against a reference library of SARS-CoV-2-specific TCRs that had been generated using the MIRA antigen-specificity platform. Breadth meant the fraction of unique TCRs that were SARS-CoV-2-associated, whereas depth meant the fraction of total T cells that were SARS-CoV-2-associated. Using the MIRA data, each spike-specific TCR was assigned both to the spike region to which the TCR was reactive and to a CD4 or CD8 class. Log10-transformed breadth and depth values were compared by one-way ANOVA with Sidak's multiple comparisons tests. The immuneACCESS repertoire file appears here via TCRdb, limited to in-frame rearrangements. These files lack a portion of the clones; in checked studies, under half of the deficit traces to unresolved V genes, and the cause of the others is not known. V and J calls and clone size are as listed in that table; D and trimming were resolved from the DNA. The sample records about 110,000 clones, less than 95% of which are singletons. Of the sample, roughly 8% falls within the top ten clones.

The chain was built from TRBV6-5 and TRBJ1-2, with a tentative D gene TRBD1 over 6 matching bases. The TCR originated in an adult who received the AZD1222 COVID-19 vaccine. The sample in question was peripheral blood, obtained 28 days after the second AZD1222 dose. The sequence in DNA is TGTGCCAGCAGTTACTCGACCGGACAGATCTATGGCTACACCTTC. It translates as CASSYSTGQIYGYTF.